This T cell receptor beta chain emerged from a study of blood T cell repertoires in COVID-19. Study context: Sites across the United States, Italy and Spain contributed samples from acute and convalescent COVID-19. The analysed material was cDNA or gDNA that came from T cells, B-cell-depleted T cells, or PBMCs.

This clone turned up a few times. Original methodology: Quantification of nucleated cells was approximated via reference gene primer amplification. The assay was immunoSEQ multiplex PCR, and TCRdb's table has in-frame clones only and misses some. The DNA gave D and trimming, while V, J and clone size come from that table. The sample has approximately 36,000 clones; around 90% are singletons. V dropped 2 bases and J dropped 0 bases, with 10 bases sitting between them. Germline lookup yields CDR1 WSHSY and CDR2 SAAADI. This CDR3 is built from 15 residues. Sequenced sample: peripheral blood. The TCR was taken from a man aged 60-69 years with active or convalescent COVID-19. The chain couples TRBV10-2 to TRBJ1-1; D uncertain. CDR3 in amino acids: CASSEPGMMNTEAFF. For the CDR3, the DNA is TGCGCCAGCAGTGAGCCGGGAATGATGAACACTGAAGCTTTCTTT.